Here is one TCR beta chain with its context. What it recognizes is unknown. The data were obtained in a study of shared clonotypes between healthy human individuals. Sequenced by immunoSEQ multiplex PCR; TCRdb stores in-frame clones only, minus some. The table lists 600,000 to 750,000 clones, about 90% of them singletons. The CDR3 contains 13 residues. Germline V gives CDR1 MNHEY, CDR2 SMNVEV (reference sequence). The V end was cut by 4 bases, the J end by 3 bases, with 7 bases between. General study results and limits: Richness estimates generally favored naive over memory subsets.

The origin of this receptor is a man aged 18 to 30 in good health. Some clones in this sample may be carry-over from other donors' samples. The sample taken for sequencing was memory CD8+ T cells from PBMCs. The subset is: CD45RO+ cells pooled with CCR7-negative TemRA cells. V is TRBV27 and J is TRBJ1-3; no clear D. The CDR3 here is CASSSTFGNTIYF. The CDR3 DNA sequence: TGTGCCAGCAGTTCGACATTTGGAAACACCATATATTTT.